Presented here are 5 T cell receptor beta chains from one specimen sequenced in a study of T cell clones after liver transplantation. Sequencing was performed with immunoSEQ multiplex PCR; in TCRdb, only in-frame clones are kept and a portion is missing. Of some 50,000 clones detected, more than 70% appear once; the ten largest clones hold 7.5% to 10%. The source was CD4+ T cells from blood, collected at the 22-month timepoint. These receptors came from a human patient who received a liver transplant. Some T cells may trace back to the graft donor.

This chain uses TRBV5-6 with TRBJ1-2; D is undetermined. CDR1 and CDR2 (germline): SGHDT, YYEEEE. The CDR3 runs to 14 residues. Trimming removed 4 bases at V and 2 bases at J, with 12 bases between. The CDR3 sequence: CASSPQASNYGYTF. The CDR3 nucleotides are TGTGCCAGCAGCCCCCAGGCCTCCAACTATGGCTACACCTTC.

This sequence joins TRBV29-1 and TRBJ1-2, with 7 bases lining up with TRBD1. V dropped 4 bases and J dropped 8; count of bases not matched to a gene: 10. Germline values: CDR1 SQVTM, CDR2 ANQGSEA. CDR3 length equals 13 residues. The CDR3 region has the DNA TGCAGCGTTGGGGGACAGTTCAAAGGCGGCTACACCTTC. The encoded protein is CSVGGQFKGGYTF.

This rearrangement joins TRBV28 to TRBJ1-5; 7 bases agree with TRBD1. Germline V gene sequence: CDR1 MDHEN, CDR2 SYDVKM. The CDR3 length is 14 residues. With 6 bases clipped from V and 3 bases from J, the junction kept 5 bases outside the gene matches. The CDR3 DNA follows: TGTGCCAGCAGGATCACAGGGGCCAATCAGCCCCAGCATTTT. As protein: CASRITGANQPQHF. Looking up the rest from reference TRBV28 and TRBJ1-5 gives the full variable domain: DVKVTQSSRYLVKRTGEKVFLECVQDMDHENMFWYRQDPGLGLRLIYFSYDVKMKEKGDIPEGYSVSREKKERFSLILESASTNQTSMYLCASRITGANQPQHFGDGTRLSIL.

This sequence joins TRBV27 and TRBJ2-5; the match to TRBD2 covers 11 bases. The CDR3 has 15 residues. CDR1 is MNHEY and CDR2 is SMNVEV in the germline V gene (reference sequence). Trimming cost V 5 bases and J 4 bases; bases outside gene matches: 6. CDR3 in DNA: TGTGCCAGCAGTGGGGGACTAGCGGAGGGAGAGACCCAGTACTTC. Protein product: CASSGGLAEGETQYF.

The J gene is TRBJ1-5, the V gene TRBV19; 9 nucleotides agree with TRBD1. This CDR3 has 14 residues. Germline CDR1 and CDR2: LNHDA and SQIVND (reference sequence). After removal of 4 bases from V and 6 bases from J, the junction contained 4 bases not matched to a gene. As DNA, the CDR3 is TGTGCCAGTAGTACAACAGGGGGCGTTCAGCCCCAGCATTTT. Its translation: CASSTTGGVQPQHF.